This TCR beta chain is from a study of T cell repertoires in cytomegalovirus infection. This clonotype was observed at least ten times. CDR3 size: 15 residues. Germline CDR1 reads DFQATT; CDR2 reads SNEGSKA (reference sequence). MiXCR, run by TCRdb on the reads, gives a single entry per CDR3 protein. The data contain under 200,000 distinct CDR3 sequences, about a tenth of them singletons. V is TRBV20-1 and J is TRBJ1-1; 7 bases align to TRBD1. The specimen was PBMCs. The receptor was derived from a human donor in good health (CMV status not recorded). Some clones in this sample may be carry-over from other donors' samples. CDR3 sequence: CTLAGGTPVSTEAFF. CDR3 DNA sequence: TGCACCCTCGCAGGGGGTACGCCCGTGAGCACTGAAGCTTTCTTT.